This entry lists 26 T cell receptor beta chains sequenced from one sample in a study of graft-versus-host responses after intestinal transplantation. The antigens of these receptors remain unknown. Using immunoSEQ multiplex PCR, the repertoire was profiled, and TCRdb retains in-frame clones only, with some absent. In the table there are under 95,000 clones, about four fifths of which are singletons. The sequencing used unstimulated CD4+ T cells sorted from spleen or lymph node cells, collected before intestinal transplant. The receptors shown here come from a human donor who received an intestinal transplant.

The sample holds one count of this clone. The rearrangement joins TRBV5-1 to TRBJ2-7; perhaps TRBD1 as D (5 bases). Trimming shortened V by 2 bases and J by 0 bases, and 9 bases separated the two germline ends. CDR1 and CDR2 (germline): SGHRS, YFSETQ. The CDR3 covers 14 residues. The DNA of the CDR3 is TGCGCCAGCAGCTTTGGACACCTCTCCTACGAGCAGTACTTC. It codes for CASSFGHLSYEQYF.

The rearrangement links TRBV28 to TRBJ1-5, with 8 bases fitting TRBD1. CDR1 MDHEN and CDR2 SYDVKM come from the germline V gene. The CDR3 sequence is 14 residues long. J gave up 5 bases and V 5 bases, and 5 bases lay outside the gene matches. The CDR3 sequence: CASSLGQGYQPQHF. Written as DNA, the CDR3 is TGTGCCAGCAGTCTCGGACAGGGCTATCAGCCCCAGCATTTT.

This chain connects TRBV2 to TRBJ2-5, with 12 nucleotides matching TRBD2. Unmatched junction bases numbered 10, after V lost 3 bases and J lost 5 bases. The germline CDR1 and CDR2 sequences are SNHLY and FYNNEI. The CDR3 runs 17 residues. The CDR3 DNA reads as TGTGCCAGCAGTGACGTAGGGCTAGCGGGGGGGCGGGAGACCCAGTACTTC. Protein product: CASSDVGLAGGRETQYF.

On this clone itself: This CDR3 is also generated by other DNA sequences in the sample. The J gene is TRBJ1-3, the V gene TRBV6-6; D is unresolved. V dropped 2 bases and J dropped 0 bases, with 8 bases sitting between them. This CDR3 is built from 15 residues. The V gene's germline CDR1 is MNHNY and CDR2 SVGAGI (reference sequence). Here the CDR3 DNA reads TGTGCCAGCAGTTACGGCGGAAGCTCTGGAAACACCATATATTTT. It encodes CASSYGGSSGNTIYF.

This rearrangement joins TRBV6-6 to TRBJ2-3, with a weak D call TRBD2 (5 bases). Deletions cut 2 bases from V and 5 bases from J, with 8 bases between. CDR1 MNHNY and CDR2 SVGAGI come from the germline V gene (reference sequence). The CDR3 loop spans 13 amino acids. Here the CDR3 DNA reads TGTGCCAGCAGTTACCTGCGGGTAGATACGCAGTATTTT. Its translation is CASSYLRVDTQYF.

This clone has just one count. The CDR3 protein is CASRPQQGRDTIYF. CDR3 nucleotide sequence: TGTGCCAGCCGCCCCCAACAGGGAAGGGACACCATATATTTT. The gene calls are TRBV27 and TRBJ1-3; the D gene is possibly TRBD1 (6 bases). The V end was cut by 8 bases, the J end by 8 bases, with 19 bases between. The CDR3 is 14 amino acids. Germline V gene data show CDR1 as MNHEY and CDR2 as SMNVEV (reference sequence).

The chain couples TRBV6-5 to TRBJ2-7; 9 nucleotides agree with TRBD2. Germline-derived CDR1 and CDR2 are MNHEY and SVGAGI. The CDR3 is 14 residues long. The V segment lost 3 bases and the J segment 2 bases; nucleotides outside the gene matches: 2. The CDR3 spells CASSYLAGTYEQYF. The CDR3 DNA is TGTGCCAGCAGTTATCTAGCGGGGACCTACGAGCAGTACTTC.

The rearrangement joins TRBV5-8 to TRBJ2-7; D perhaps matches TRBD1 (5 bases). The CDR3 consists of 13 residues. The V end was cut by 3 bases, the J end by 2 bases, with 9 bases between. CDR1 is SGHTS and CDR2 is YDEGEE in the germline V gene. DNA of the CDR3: TGTGCCAGCAGCTCGACAGCAACCTACGAGCAGTACTTC. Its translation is CASSSTATYEQYF.

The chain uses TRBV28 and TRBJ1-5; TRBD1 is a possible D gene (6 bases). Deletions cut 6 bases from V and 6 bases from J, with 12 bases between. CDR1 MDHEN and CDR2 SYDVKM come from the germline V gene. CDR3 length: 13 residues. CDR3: CASSGGGVQPQHF. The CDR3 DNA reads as TGTGCCAGCAGCGGGGGGGGCGTTCAGCCCCAGCATTTT.

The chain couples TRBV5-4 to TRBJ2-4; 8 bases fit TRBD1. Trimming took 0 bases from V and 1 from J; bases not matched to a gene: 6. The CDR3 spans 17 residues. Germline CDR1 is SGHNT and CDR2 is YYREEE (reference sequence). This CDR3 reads CASSLALTGAAKNIQYF. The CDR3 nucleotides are TGTGCCAGCAGCTTGGCTCTGACAGGGGCGGCCAAAAACATTCAGTACTTC. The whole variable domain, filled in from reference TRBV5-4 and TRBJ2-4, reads ETGVTQSPTHLIKTRGQQVTLRCSSQSGHNTVSWYQQALGQGPQFIFQYYREEENGRGNFPPRFSGLQFPNYSSELNVNALELDDSALYLCASSLALTGAAKNIQYFGAGTRLSVL.

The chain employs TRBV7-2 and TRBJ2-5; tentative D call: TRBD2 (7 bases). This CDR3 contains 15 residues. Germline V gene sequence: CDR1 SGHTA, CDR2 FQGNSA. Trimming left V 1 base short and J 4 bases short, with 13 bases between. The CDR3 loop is CASSLVGGAGETQYF. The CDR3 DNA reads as TGTGCCAGCAGCTTAGTTGGGGGGGCGGGAGAGACCCAGTACTTC.

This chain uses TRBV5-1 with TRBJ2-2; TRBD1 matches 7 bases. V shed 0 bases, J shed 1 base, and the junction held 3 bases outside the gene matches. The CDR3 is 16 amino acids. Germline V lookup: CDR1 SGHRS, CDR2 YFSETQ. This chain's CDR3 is CASSLADRVNTGELFF. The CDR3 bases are TGCGCCAGCAGCTTGGCCGACAGGGTGAACACCGGGGAGCTGTTTTTT.

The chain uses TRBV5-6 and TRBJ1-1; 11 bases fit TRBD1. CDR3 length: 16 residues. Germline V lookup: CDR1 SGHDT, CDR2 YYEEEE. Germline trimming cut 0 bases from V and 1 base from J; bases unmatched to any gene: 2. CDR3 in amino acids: CASSLVDRGRNTEAFF. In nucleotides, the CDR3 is TGTGCCAGCAGCTTGGTGGACAGGGGGCGGAACACTGAAGCTTTCTTT.

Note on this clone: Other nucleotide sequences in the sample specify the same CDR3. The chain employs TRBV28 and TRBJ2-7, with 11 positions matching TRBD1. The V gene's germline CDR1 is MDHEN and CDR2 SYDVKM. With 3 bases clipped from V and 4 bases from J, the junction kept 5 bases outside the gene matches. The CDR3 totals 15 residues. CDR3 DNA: TGTGCCAGCAGTTTCACCGGGACAGGGGGATACGAGCAGTACTTC. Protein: CASSFTGTGGYEQYF.

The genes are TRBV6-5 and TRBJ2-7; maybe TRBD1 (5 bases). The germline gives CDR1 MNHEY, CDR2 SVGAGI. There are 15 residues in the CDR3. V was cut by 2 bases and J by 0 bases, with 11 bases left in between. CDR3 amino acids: CASSYGAASSYEQYF. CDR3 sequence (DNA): TGTGCCAGCAGTTACGGGGCAGCTAGCTCCTACGAGCAGTACTTC.

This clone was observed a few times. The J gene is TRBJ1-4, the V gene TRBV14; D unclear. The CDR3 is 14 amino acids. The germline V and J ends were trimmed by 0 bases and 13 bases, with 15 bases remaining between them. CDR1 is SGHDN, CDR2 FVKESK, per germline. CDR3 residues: CASSQEPGSAGLFF. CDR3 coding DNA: TGTGCCAGCAGCCAAGAACCGGGAAGCGCAGGACTGTTTTTT.

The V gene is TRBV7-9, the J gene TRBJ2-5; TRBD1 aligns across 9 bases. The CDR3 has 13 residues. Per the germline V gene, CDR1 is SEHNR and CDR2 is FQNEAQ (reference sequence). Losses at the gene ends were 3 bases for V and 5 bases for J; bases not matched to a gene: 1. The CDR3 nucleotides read TGTGCCAGCAGCTTGACAGGGGGGGAGACCCAGTACTTC. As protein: CASSLTGGETQYF.

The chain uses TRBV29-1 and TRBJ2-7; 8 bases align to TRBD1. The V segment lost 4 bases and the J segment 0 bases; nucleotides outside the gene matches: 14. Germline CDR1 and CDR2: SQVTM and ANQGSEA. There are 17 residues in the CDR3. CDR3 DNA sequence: TGCAGCGTTGTAGAGGACAGGGTAGAGAGGGGCTCCTACGAGCAGTACTTC. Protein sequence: CSVVEDRVERGSYEQYF.

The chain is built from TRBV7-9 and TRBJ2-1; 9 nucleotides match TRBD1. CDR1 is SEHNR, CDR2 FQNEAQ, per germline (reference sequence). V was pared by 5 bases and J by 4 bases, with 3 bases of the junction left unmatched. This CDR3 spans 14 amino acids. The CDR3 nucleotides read TGTGCCAGCAGCCGCGGGACAGGGTACAATGAGCAGTTCTTC. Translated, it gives CASSRGTGYNEQFF.

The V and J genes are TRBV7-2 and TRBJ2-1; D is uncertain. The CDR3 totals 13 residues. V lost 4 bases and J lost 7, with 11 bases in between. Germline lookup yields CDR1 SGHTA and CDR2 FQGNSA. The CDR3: CASSSSSGNEQFF. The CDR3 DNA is TGTGCCAGCAGCTCATCATCCGGGAATGAGCAGTTCTTC.

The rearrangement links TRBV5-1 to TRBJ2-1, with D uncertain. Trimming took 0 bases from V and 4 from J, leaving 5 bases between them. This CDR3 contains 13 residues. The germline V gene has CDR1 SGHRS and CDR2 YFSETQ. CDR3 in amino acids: CASSLARYNEQFF. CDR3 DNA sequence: TGCGCCAGCAGCTTGGCACGGTACAATGAGCAGTTCTTC.

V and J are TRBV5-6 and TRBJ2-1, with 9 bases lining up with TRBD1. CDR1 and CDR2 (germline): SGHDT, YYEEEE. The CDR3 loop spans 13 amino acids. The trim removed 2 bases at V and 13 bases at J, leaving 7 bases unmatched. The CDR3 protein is CASSLGPGQGQFF. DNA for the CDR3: TGTGCCAGCAGCTTAGGACCGGGACAGGGACAGTTCTTC.

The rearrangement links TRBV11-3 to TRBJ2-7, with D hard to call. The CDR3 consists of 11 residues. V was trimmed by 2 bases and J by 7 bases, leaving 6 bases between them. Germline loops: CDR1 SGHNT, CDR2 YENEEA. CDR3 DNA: TGTGCCAGCAGCTTATTCCGTGAGCAGTACTTC. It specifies CASSLFREQYF.

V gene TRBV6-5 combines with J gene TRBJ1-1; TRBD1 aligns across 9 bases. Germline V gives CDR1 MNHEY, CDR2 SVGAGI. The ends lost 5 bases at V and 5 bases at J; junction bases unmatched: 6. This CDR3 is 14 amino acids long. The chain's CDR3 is CASSTGGARTEAFF. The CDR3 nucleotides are TGTGCCAGCAGTACAGGGGGCGCGAGAACTGAAGCTTTCTTT.

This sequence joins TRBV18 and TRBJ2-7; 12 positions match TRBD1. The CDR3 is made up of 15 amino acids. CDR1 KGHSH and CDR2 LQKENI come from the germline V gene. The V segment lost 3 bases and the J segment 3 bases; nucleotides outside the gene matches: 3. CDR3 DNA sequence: TGTGCCAGCTCACCGGGGACAGGGGGCGGCTACGAGCAGTACTTC. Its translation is CASSPGTGGGYEQYF.

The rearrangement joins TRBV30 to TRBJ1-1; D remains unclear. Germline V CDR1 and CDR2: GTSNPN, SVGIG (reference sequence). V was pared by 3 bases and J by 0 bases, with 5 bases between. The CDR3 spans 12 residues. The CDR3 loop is CAWRRVNTEAFF. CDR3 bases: TGTGCCTGGAGGCGGGTGAACACTGAAGCTTTCTTT.